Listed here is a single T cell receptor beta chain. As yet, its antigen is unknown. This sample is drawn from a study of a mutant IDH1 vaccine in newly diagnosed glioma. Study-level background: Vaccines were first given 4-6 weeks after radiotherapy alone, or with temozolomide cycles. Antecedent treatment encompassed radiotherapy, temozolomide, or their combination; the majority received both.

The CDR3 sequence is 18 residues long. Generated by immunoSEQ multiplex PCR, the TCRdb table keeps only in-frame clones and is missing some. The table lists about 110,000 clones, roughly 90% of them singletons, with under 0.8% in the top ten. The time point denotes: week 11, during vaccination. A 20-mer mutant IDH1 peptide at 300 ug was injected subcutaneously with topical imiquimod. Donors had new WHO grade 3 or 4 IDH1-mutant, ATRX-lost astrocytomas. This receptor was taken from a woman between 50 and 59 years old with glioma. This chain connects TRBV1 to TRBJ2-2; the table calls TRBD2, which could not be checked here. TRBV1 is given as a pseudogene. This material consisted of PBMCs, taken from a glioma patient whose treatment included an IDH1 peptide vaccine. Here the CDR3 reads CTSSQGVRFDANTGELFF. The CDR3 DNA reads TGCACCAGCAGCCAAGGTGTGAGGTTCGATGCGAACACCGGGGAGCTGTTTTTT.